These 9 T cell receptor beta chains came from one sample sequenced in a study of T cell responses to AZD1222 COVID-19 vaccine. This table comes from immunoSEQ multiplex PCR, and its TCRdb copy is limited to in-frame clones, with some not included. The data show fewer than 140,000 clones, with about 92% seen just once and 8% held by the top ten. The material was peripheral blood, obtained 28 days after the second AZD1222 dose. The receptors were sampled from an adult who received the AZD1222 COVID-19 vaccine.

The genes are TRBV29-1 and TRBJ2-7; 9 bases fit TRBD1. CDR3 length: 13 amino acids. Germline V gene lookup returns CDR1 SQVTM and CDR2 ANQGSEA. Trimming at V came to 4 bases and at J to 3 bases, leaving 4 bases not matched to a gene. This CDR3 reads CSVVADRGYEQYF. DNA of the CDR3: TGCAGCGTTGTTGCGGACAGGGGCTACGAGCAGTACTTC.

The rearrangement uses TRBV24-1 and TRBJ1-5; possibly TRBD1 for D (6 bases). This CDR3 contains 17 residues. Trimming cost V 5 bases and J 5 bases, with 21 bases left between them. The V gene's germline CDR1 is KGHDR and CDR2 SFDVKD. The CDR3 bases are TGTGCCACCAGTGGGGAACAGGGCCTGATTGGGGATCAGCCCCAGCATTTT. Translated: CATSGEQGLIGDQPQHF.

V usage is TRBV7-3 and J usage is TRBJ2-2; D ambiguous. Germline-derived CDR1 and CDR2 are SGHTA and FQGTGA. This CDR3 has 14 residues. V lost 3 bases to trimming and J lost 9 bases, with 14 bases between them. Here the CDR3 reads CASSFPGRRRELFF. The CDR3 nucleotides are TGTGCCAGCAGCTTTCCAGGCCGACGAAGGGAGCTGTTTTTT.

The J gene is TRBJ2-2, the V gene TRBV2; no clear D gene. Germline-derived CDR1 and CDR2 are SNHLY and FYNNEI. CDR3 length: 15 residues. Trimming removed 5 bases from V and 0 bases from J, with 10 bases in between. CDR3 protein: CASSQIVSNTGELFF. The CDR3 nucleotides are TGTGCCAGCAGTCAGATCGTCTCGAACACCGGGGAGCTGTTTTTT.

The rearrangement uses TRBV13 and TRBJ2-1, with D maybe TRBD2 (5 bases). The V and J ends lost 4 bases and 9 bases respectively, with 25 bases between them. CDR3 size: 17 residues. Germline V gene sequence: CDR1 PRHDT, CDR2 FYEKMQ (reference sequence). The CDR3 nucleotides are TGTGCCAGCAGCTACCCCCCGAGGCTAGCAGGTCGCGGTGAGCAGTTCTTC. It codes for CASSYPPRLAGRGEQFF.

The chain is built from TRBV2 and TRBJ1-5; D gene unclear. The germline gives CDR1 SNHLY, CDR2 FYNNEI. This CDR3 has 14 amino acids. V lost 6 bases, J lost 1 base, and 10 bases lay in between. CDR3 protein: CASSGDASNQPQHF. CDR3 nucleotides: TGTGCCAGCAGCGGAGACGCGAGCAATCAGCCCCAGCATTTT.

This clone was counted a single time. The V gene is TRBV12-5, the J gene TRBJ1-5, with D unclear. Germline lookup yields CDR1 LGHNT and CDR2 FRNRAP. The V and J ends lost 5 bases and 10 bases respectively, with 6 bases between them. The CDR3 is made up of 10 amino acids. CDR3 DNA sequence: TGTGCTAGTGGTACCCATCCCCAGCATTTT. Translated: CASGTHPQHF. The full variable domain, completed using reference TRBV12-5 and TRBJ1-5, is DARVTQTPRHKVTEMGQEVTMRCQPILGHNTVFWYRQTMMQGLELLAYFRNRAPLDDSGMPKDRFSAEMPDATLATLKIQPSEPRDSAVYFCASGTHPQHFGDGTRLSIL.

The genes are TRBV6-4 and TRBJ1-5; a weak D match, TRBD1 (5 bases). In germline, CDR1 is MRHNA, CDR2 SNTAGT. The CDR3 is made up of 14 amino acids. Trimming pared 2 bases from V and 4 bases from J, leaving 9 bases between. DNA of the CDR3: TGTGCCAGCAGTGACCGGGGGGATAATCAGCCCCAGCATTTT. It codes for CASSDRGDNQPQHF.

The chain is built from TRBV25-1 and TRBJ1-3, with D unresolved. The V and J ends lost 6 bases and 0 bases respectively, with 18 bases between them. Per the germline V gene, CDR1 is MGHDK and CDR2 is SYGVNS. The CDR3 has 17 residues. CDR3 loop: CASRSTSAGHSGNTIYF. CDR3 nucleotide sequence: TGTGCCAGCAGATCGACCTCGGCAGGCCACTCTGGAAACACCATATATTTT.